This T cell receptor beta chain was sequenced for a study of regulatory T cells in long-lasting Graves disease. Study in general: A definition of persistent Graves' disease required over 5 years of antithyroid drugs plus positive TSH receptor antibodies. Study-level findings and limits: Persistent disease was characterized by preferential usage of TRBV28, TRBJ1-2 and TRBJ2-5. Limited sample numbers may have lowered accuracy.

As for this clonotype: The target antigen is unknown.

Libraries of TCR beta came from iRepertoire HTBI primers plus Arm-PCR of CDR3 regions. TCRdb analysed the multiplex PCR reads with MiXCR anew, one entry per CDR3 protein. The sample includes 430,000 or so distinct CDR3 sequences, around 20% of them seen just once. Time point described: persistent/refractory GD, antithyroid drugs over 5 years with positive TRAb. Extracted PBMC RNA gave rise to the TCR library. Trimming took 6 bases from V and 0 from J, leaving 16 bases between them. The CDR3 covers 15 residues. Germline assignment: CDR1 DFQATT and CDR2 SNEGSKA (reference sequence). The genes are TRBV20-1 and TRBJ2-3; D is perhaps TRBD2 (5 bases). The input for sequencing was peripheral blood mononuclear cells (PBMCs), taken when the disease was refractory, from a patient treated with antithyroid drugs. The clonotype was recovered from a female donor with Graves disease. The DNA for the CDR3 is TGCAGTGCCCCAGGCCGACTAACAAGCACAGATACGCAGTATTTT. Its translation is CSAPGRLTSTDTQYF.